These 15 T cell receptor beta chains were all obtained from the same sample, sequenced in a study of blood T cells in healthy people across ages (dated by TCRdb to 2014 to 2015). The library relied on 5' RACE. The data were produced on an Illumina HiSeq 2500. A second about 7 to 12 cycle PCR used a sample-barcoded 5' primer and a J-beta primer mix. TCRdb redid the processing of the public reads, applying fastp at Q25 and MiXCR, and retained in-frame beta chains. Entries are consolidated by CDR3 protein sequence, retaining the most common genes and DNA. The sample includes roughly 1,300,000 distinct CDR3 sequences, with 59% observed a single time. The ten largest clones add up to 6.5% to 8.5% of the sample. Source material: blood. The receptors originated from a man aged 18-30 years in good health.

The chain joins TRBV28 to TRBJ1-1; D gene uncertain. Trimming removed 6 bases at V and 6 bases at J, with 17 bases between. Germline V gene lookup returns CDR1 MDHEN and CDR2 SYDVKM. CDR3 size: 14 residues. In nucleotides, the CDR3 is TGTGCCAGCAGCCCCCCCCAGAACGGCGCTGAAGCTTTCTTT. It encodes CASSPPQNGAEAFF. Full variable domain (outside the CDR3, taken from reference TRBV28 and TRBJ1-1): DVKVTQSSRYLVKRTGEKVFLECVQDMDHENMFWYRQDPGLGLRLIYFSYDVKMKEKGDIPEGYSVSREKKERFSLILESASTNQTSMYLCASSPPQNGAEAFFGQGTRLTVV.

The J gene is TRBJ2-3, the V gene TRBV9; maybe TRBD2 (6 bases). Per the germline V gene, CDR1 is SGDLS and CDR2 is YYNGEE. This CDR3 comprises 15 residues. Trimming took off 3 bases at V and 2 bases at J, with 13 bases between the two ends. CDR3 loop: CASSDAGTDTDTQYF. The CDR3, as DNA: TGTGCCAGCAGCGACGCCGGGACTGACACAGATACGCAGTATTTT.

The rearrangement links TRBV7-9 to TRBJ2-1; no firm D call. The assigned J gene may be wrong: the sequence end matches TRBJ2-7 better. This CDR3 is built from 12 residues. From germline, CDR1 is SEHNR and CDR2 FQNEAQ (reference sequence). CDR3 DNA: TGTGCCAGCAGCTTAGCGCTACATGAGCAGTACTTC. Translated, it gives CASSLALHEQYF.

V is TRBV2 and J is TRBJ2-1; D is perhaps TRBD1 or TRBD2 (5 bases each). Trimming cost V 8 bases and J 10 bases, with 15 bases left between them. Germline assignment: CDR1 SNHLY and CDR2 FYNNEI. This CDR3 comprises 12 residues. CDR3: CASRPDEGEQFF. In DNA, the CDR3 is TGTGCCAGCCGCCCAGATGAGGGGGAGCAGTTCTTC. The whole variable domain, remainder taken from reference TRBV2 and TRBJ2-1, is EPEVTQTPSHQVTQMGQEVILRCVPISNHLYFYWYRQILGQKVEFLVSFYNNEISEKSEIFDDQFSVERPDGSNFTLKIRSTKLEDSAMYFCASRPDEGEQFFGPGTRLTVL.

This chain uses TRBV28 with TRBJ2-3, with 9 nucleotides matching TRBD1. The CDR3 loop spans 15 amino acids. V shed 7 bases and J 7 bases; nucleotides not matched to a gene: 12. CDR1 is MDHEN, CDR2 SYDVKM, per germline. This CDR3 is CASNQAGQGANTQYF. The CDR3 bases are TGTGCCAGCAACCAAGCGGGACAGGGAGCAAATACGCAGTATTTT.

Only a few counts were recorded for this clonotype. The V and J genes are TRBV6-5 and TRBJ1-1, with D possibly TRBD1 on 5 matching bases. From germline, CDR1 is MNHEY and CDR2 SVGAGI. The CDR3 consists of 13 residues. Trimming removed 0 bases at V and 7 bases at J, with 9 bases between. The CDR3 is CASSYSGGGEAFF. CDR3 coding DNA: TGTGCCAGCAGTTACTCTGGGGGTGGTGAAGCTTTCTTT.

The CDR3, as DNA: TGCAGCGTTCAGGGACAGGGGGCAAATGAGCAGTTCTTC. It specifies CSVQGQGANEQFF. This chain links TRBV29-1 with TRBJ2-1; 12 bases fit TRBD1. Germline CDR1 and CDR2: SQVTM and ANQGSEA. There are 13 residues in the CDR3. V lost 5 bases and J lost 7; bases outside the gene matches: 3.

The chain is built from TRBV5-8 and TRBJ2-1; D call uncertain. Germline CDR1 SGHTS, CDR2 YDEGEE. V was pared by 3 bases and J by 15 bases, with 16 bases between. The CDR3 spans 12 residues. The CDR3 nucleotides read TGTGCCAGCAGCTCGGGCAGTCCCTTTTCGTTCTTC. Protein: CASSSGSPFSFF.

This clonotype showed up just a few times. The chain uses TRBV7-8 and TRBJ2-7, with 7 bases that match TRBD2. Germline V gives CDR1 SGHVS, CDR2 FQNEAQ. The CDR3 extends over 16 amino acids. Germline trimming cut 4 bases from V and 6 bases from J; bases unmatched to any gene: 15. CDR3 nucleotide sequence: TGTGCCAGCAGCTCATCTCTTTGGCGGGAGCCGCCCGAGCAGTACTTC. Amino acids: CASSSSLWREPPEQYF.

The chain is built from TRBV4-3 and TRBJ2-4; 8 bases match TRBD1. The DNA matches TRBJ2-7 better at its end, which makes the J call doubtful. Germline assignment: CDR1 LGHNA and CDR2 YSLEER. This CDR3 is 15 amino acids long. The CDR3: CASSQSTGGSYEQYF. CDR3 in DNA: TGCGCCAGCAGCCAGTCAACAGGGGGTTCGTACGAGCAGTACTTC.

This chain links TRBV29-1 with TRBJ1-1; D ambiguous. Trimming left V 4 bases short and J 3 bases short, with 9 bases between. The CDR3 runs 12 residues. Germline V gene lookup returns CDR1 SQVTM and CDR2 ANQGSEA. This CDR3 is CSVVEGYTEAFF. The CDR3 DNA follows: TGCAGCGTTGTGGAGGGTTACACTGAAGCTTTCTTT.

The genes are TRBV5-6 and TRBJ1-4; D uncertain. This CDR3 has 13 residues. The V end lost 4 bases, the J end lost 8 bases, and 12 bases lay between the germline ends. CDR1 and CDR2 (germline): SGHDT, YYEEEE. This CDR3 reads CASSGSTGEKLFF. The CDR3, as DNA: TGTGCCAGCAGCGGATCGACGGGGGAAAAACTGTTTTTT.

This clonotype was recorded at least ten times. This chain joins TRBV29-1 and TRBJ2-7, with TRBD1 matching 9 bases. CDR3 size: 12 residues. V lost 7 bases to trimming and J lost 2 bases; unmatched junction nucleotides: 3. Germline values: CDR1 SQVTM, CDR2 ANQGSEA. CDR3 sequence reads: CSAGQGTYEQYF. DNA of the CDR3: TGCAGCGCTGGACAGGGGACCTACGAGCAGTACTTC.

This chain connects TRBV20-1 to TRBJ1-4; the D is unclear. CDR1 and CDR2 (germline): DFQATT, SNEGSKA (reference sequence). V gave up 1 base and J gave up 2 bases, with 11 bases separating them. The CDR3 loop spans 15 amino acids. Here the CDR3 reads CSARVLQVTNEKLFF. The CDR3 DNA follows: TGCAGTGCTAGAGTGCTTCAGGTCACTAATGAAAAACTGTTTTTT.

Remarks on this clonotype: The conserved phenylalanine or tryptophan normally closing the CDR3 is absent here, so this likely arose from a read error. The V call is TRBV10-3, the J call TRBJ2-1, with 10 nucleotides matching TRBD1. The V and J ends lost 6 bases and 4 bases, in that order; junction bases with no gene match: 0. The CDR3 contains 13 residues. Germline CDR1 ENHRY, CDR2 SYGVKD. The CDR3 region has the DNA TGTGCCATCAGGGGACAGGGGTACAATGAGCAGTTCATC. This codes for CAIRGQGYNEQFI.